The 31 T cell receptor beta chains below all came from one sample that was sequenced in a study of blood T cells in healthy people across ages. Together with a sample-barcoded 5' primer, a J-beta primer mix was included in a second PCR lasting roughly 6 to 12 cycles. MiXCR was run by TCRdb on the 5' RACE reads, yielding one entry per CDR3 protein. The sample lists hundreds of thousands of distinct CDR3 sequences; roughly 25% were seen once. These data were likewise used in another study, on T cells of mothers and their children.

Sequencing used blood. These receptors were obtained from a boy younger than 18 in good health.

The chain uses TRBV29-1 and TRBJ2-3; possible D gene TRBD2, 6 bases. The V end was cut by 4 bases, the J end by 5 bases, with 16 bases between. There are 14 residues in the CDR3. CDR1 is SQVTM, CDR2 ANQGSEA, per germline. The CDR3 DNA is TGCAGCGTTGTTCTTTCGGGAGTGTTAGATACGCAGTATTTT. Amino acid sequence: CSVVLSGVLDTQYF.

This chain joins TRBV7-2 and TRBJ2-5; TRBD1 is a possible D gene (5 bases). Gene TRBJ2-7 matches the end of the DNA better, so the J call may be wrong. The CDR3 consists of 18 residues. The germline gives CDR1 SGHTA, CDR2 FQGNSA. The DNA for the CDR3 is TGTGCCAGCAGCTTAGGTGTCGTTACGGCGCGCAGGGACTACGAGCAGTACTTC. Residues: CASSLGVVTARRDYEQYF.

A few counts support this clonotype. This chain joins TRBV7-9 and TRBJ2-5; 12 nucleotides align to TRBD2. With the DNA end fitting TRBJ2-1 better, the J assignment may be wrong. From germline, CDR1 is SEHNR and CDR2 FQNEAQ (reference sequence). The CDR3 runs 17 residues. CDR3 DNA: TGTGCCAGCAGCTACTCGACCCTAGCGGGGGGGCGTAATGAGCAGTTCTTC. Translation: CASSYSTLAGGRNEQFF.

This clonotype was recorded a few times. The rearrangement links TRBV4-3 to TRBJ2-5; 12 nucleotides align to TRBD2. The CDR3 is 16 amino acids. CDR1 is LGHNA and CDR2 is YSLEER in the germline V gene. Unmatched junction bases numbered 6, after V lost 2 bases and J lost 5 bases. The CDR3 sequence is CASSQPSGGAYETQYF. CDR3 sequence (DNA): TGCGCCAGCAGCCAACCTAGCGGGGGGGCCTATGAGACCCAGTACTTC.

This clonotype was recorded a few times. The chain carries TRBV5-1 and TRBJ2-5, with D possibly matching TRBD1 (5 bases). Germline values: CDR1 SGHRS, CDR2 YFSETQ. Between the trimmed V and J ends, which lost 2 bases and 5 bases, there was a span of 16 bases. The CDR3 runs to 15 residues. The CDR3 DNA is TGCGCCAGCAGCTTACAACCAGGACAACGGGAGACCCAGTACTTC. Its protein product is CASSLQPGQRETQYF. The full variable domain, rest sourced from reference TRBV5-1 and TRBJ2-5, is KAGVTQTPRYLIKTRGQQVTLSCSPISGHRSVSWYQQTPGQGLQFLFEYFSETQRNKGNFPGRFSGRQFSNSRSEMNVSTLELGDSALYLCASSLQPGQRETQYFGPGTRLLVL.

V gene TRBV3-1 combines with J gene TRBJ2-5, with D possibly matching TRBD2 (5 bases). The J call may be in error: the DNA end matches TRBJ2-1 better. The CDR3 length is 17 residues. Germline-derived CDR1 and CDR2 are LGHDT and YNNKEL (reference sequence). The CDR3 DNA follows: TGTGCCAGCAGCCGCGCTACGGGGAGCGTATTTCTTGCTGAGCAGTTCTTC. This translates into CASSRATGSVFLAEQFF.

The chain uses TRBV4-3 and TRBJ2-4, with a possible D match to TRBD2 (5 bases). This CDR3 contains 17 residues. The V and J ends lost 1 base and 2 bases respectively, with 15 bases between them. Germline lookup yields CDR1 LGHNA and CDR2 YSLEER. The chain's CDR3 is CASSQAGTSNPKNIQYF. The CDR3 DNA sequence: TGCGCCAGCAGCCAAGCGGGAACAAGCAATCCCAAAAACATTCAGTACTTC.

This clonotype was recorded a few times. This chain uses TRBV7-8 with TRBJ2-7, with D tentatively TRBD1 (6 bases). V lost 5 bases and J lost 2, with 13 bases in between. CDR1 SGHVS and CDR2 FQNEAQ come from the germline V gene. The CDR3 totals 14 residues. The CDR3: CASSLQGYTYEQYF. For the CDR3, the DNA is TGTGCCAGCAGCCTGCAGGGGTACACCTACGAGCAGTACTTC.

V is TRBV6-1 and J is TRBJ2-5; 12 bases are a match to TRBD2. The end of the DNA fits TRBJ2-1 better, so the J call may be wrong. This CDR3 is 20 amino acids long. Germline values: CDR1 MNHNS, CDR2 SASEGT. This CDR3 reads CASSTALAGGHKNAYNEQFF. In DNA form, the CDR3 reads TGTGCCAGCAGTACCGCACTAGCGGGAGGCCACAAAAATGCTTACAATGAGCAGTTCTTC.

This clonotype was counted between two and nine times. J is TRBJ2-3 and V is TRBV4-3; 12 nucleotides match TRBD2. This CDR3 has 19 residues. V dropped 0 bases and J dropped 4; count of bases not matched to a gene: 11. Per germline, CDR1 LGHNA and CDR2 YSLEER. The CDR3 coding sequence is TGCGCCAGCAGCCAAGAGCGGCTAGCGGGGGGGCTTGTCGCAGATACGCAGTATTTT. Protein: CASSQERLAGGLVADTQYF.

This clonotype has a handful of counts. This chain connects TRBV6-1 to TRBJ2-4; no firm D call. There are 16 residues in the CDR3. Germline V gene lookup returns CDR1 MNHNS and CDR2 SASEGT. Deletions cut 3 bases from V and 0 bases from J, with 12 bases between. The CDR3 coding sequence is TGTGCCAGCAGTGAGACCTACGTTCTAGCCAAAAACATTCAGTACTTC. As protein: CASSETYVLAKNIQYF.

The genes are TRBV20-1 and TRBJ2-3; TRBD2 matches at 11 bases. V gave up 3 bases and J gave up 4 bases; unmatched junction bases: 9. This CDR3 contains 16 residues. Per germline, CDR1 DFQATT and CDR2 SNEGSKA (reference sequence). The CDR3 sequence is CSASPSGRMGADTQYF. CDR3 nucleotide sequence: TGCAGTGCTAGCCCTAGCGGGAGGATGGGGGCAGATACGCAGTATTTT.

This clonotype has just a few counts. V and J are TRBV5-1 and TRBJ2-3, with a possible D match to TRBD1 (5 bases). The CDR3 covers 13 residues. Looked up from germline, CDR1 is SGHRS and CDR2 is YFSETQ. V gave up 7 bases and J gave up 6 bases, with 15 bases separating them. The CDR3 region is CASSPSPGDTQYF. Written as DNA, the CDR3 is TGCGCCAGCTCTCCCTCTCCAGGGGATACGCAGTATTTT.

The rearrangement uses TRBV25-1 and TRBJ2-1, with D perhaps matching TRBD1 or TRBD2 (5 bases each). From germline, CDR1 is MGHDK and CDR2 SYGVNS. V lost 6 bases and J lost 8, with 23 bases in between. This CDR3 comprises 16 residues. The CDR3 sequence: CASRATVVIRDDEQFF. The DNA for the CDR3 is TGTGCCAGCAGGGCAACGGTAGTCATTAGGGACGATGAGCAGTTCTTC.

The J gene is TRBJ2-5, the V gene TRBV10-3, with D maybe TRBD1 (5 bases). The assigned J gene may be wrong: the sequence end matches TRBJ2-1 better. Germline V lookup: CDR1 ENHRY, CDR2 SYGVKD. The CDR3 is 11 residues long. The CDR3 sequence is CAISGGHEQFF. CDR3 nucleotide sequence: TGTGCCATCAGTGGGGGCCATGAGCAGTTCTTC.

This chain joins TRBV6-4 and TRBJ2-2; D ambiguous. V was pared by 3 bases and J by 4 bases, with 3 bases between. This CDR3 contains 12 residues. CDR1 MRHNA and CDR2 SNTAGT come from the germline V gene. The CDR3 protein is CASSEATGELFF. CDR3 coding DNA: TGTGCCAGCAGTGAGGCCACCGGGGAGCTGTTTTTT.

J is TRBJ2-1 and V is TRBV7-6, with 11 bases matching TRBD2. Unmatched junction bases numbered 9, after V lost 1 base and J lost 1 base. This CDR3 is built from 19 residues. Germline loops: CDR1 SGHVS, CDR2 FNYEAQ. Here the CDR3 DNA reads TGTGCCAGCAGCTTAGTCCCGGGACTAGCGGACCTTTCCTACAATGAGCAGTTCTTC. Amino acids: CASSLVPGLADLSYNEQFF.

This clonotype has more than one count but fewer than ten. V gene TRBV29-1 combines with J gene TRBJ2-1; D might be TRBD1 or TRBD2, each matching 6 bases. There are 16 residues in the CDR3. The V gene lost 4 bases and the J gene lost 7 bases, with 23 bases spanning the gap. Per the germline V gene, CDR1 is SQVTM and CDR2 is ANQGSEA. The CDR3 region has the DNA TGCAGCGTTGGGGGGCGGGAATTCTTGGGTGGAAATGAGCAGTTCTTC. Translating it yields CSVGGREFLGGNEQFF.

The chain employs TRBV3-1 and TRBJ2-3, with 8 bases matching TRBD2. Germline V lookup: CDR1 LGHDT, CDR2 YNNKEL (reference sequence). Losses at the gene ends were 6 bases for V and 0 bases for J; bases not matched to a gene: 5. The CDR3 is 15 residues long. Written as DNA, the CDR3 is TGTGCCAGCAGACCTAGCGGGCCTAGCACAGATACGCAGTATTTT. Its protein product is CASRPSGPSTDTQYF.

There are many counts of this clonotype. The V and J genes are TRBV7-2 and TRBJ2-7; a possible D gene is TRBD1 (6 bases). Germline V gene sequence: CDR1 SGHTA, CDR2 FQGNSA. Trimming took 5 bases from V and 1 from J, leaving 12 bases between them. The CDR3 covers 14 residues. The DNA for the CDR3 is TGTGCCAGCAGCCCAGGACAGATTTCCTACGAGCAGTACTTC. It yields the protein CASSPGQISYEQYF.

In this sample, this clonotype turned up once. The rearrangement links TRBV29-1 to TRBJ1-1; 8 bases fit TRBD1. V dropped 2 bases and J dropped 11; count of bases not matched to a gene: 10. CDR3 length equals 13 residues. The germline V gene has CDR1 SQVTM and CDR2 ANQGSEA. DNA of the CDR3: TGCAGCGTTGAACCACCGACAGGGGAGGAGGCTTTCTTT. Protein sequence: CSVEPPTGEEAFF.

This clonotype came up a few times. The chain employs TRBV28 and TRBJ2-5; D call uncertain. The DNA matches TRBJ2-7 better at its end, which makes the J call doubtful. The germline V gene encodes CDR1 MDHEN and CDR2 SYDVKM. This CDR3 has 13 amino acids. The CDR3 is CASRDVGSYEQYF. The CDR3 DNA reads as TGTGCCAGCAGGGACGTAGGCTCCTACGAGCAGTACTTC.

This clonotype was observed a handful of times. The chain is built from TRBV7-2 and TRBJ2-3, with 13 bases matching TRBD2. Germline CDR1 SGHTA, CDR2 FQGNSA. J lost 5 bases, V lost 5 bases, and 16 bases had no gene match. The CDR3 extends over 19 amino acids. CDR3 DNA: TGTGCCAGCAGCCGACCCTGGACTAGCGGGAGCCCCCTCCGAGATACGCAGTATTTT. This sequence encodes CASSRPWTSGSPLRDTQYF.

This clonotype has just a few counts. The rearrangement joins TRBV13 to TRBJ2-5; 13 nucleotides align to TRBD2. The J call is doubtful: the DNA matches TRBJ2-7 better. The CDR3 runs 15 residues. From germline, CDR1 is PRHDT and CDR2 FYEKMQ (reference sequence). The CDR3 spells CASSPRLAGGSEQYF. The CDR3 nucleotides read TGTGCCAGCAGCCCTAGACTAGCGGGGGGTTCCGAGCAGTACTTC.

The V gene is TRBV28, the J gene TRBJ1-5; no definite D call. CDR1 MDHEN and CDR2 SYDVKM come from the germline V gene. The CDR3 contains 13 residues. Deletions cut 7 bases from V and 4 bases from J, with 11 bases between. The CDR3 DNA reads TGTGCCAGCATGACGGGAGTAAATCAGCCCCAGCATTTT. Translated, it gives CASMTGVNQPQHF.

The chain combines TRBV27 with TRBJ2-5, with D possibly matching TRBD1 (7 bases). Germline assignment: CDR1 MNHEY and CDR2 SMNVEV (reference sequence). The V gene lost 5 bases and the J gene lost 5 bases, with 18 bases spanning the gap. This CDR3 is built from 15 residues. The CDR3 DNA reads as TGTGCCAGCAGTCAAAACAGGGGTGCGGGGGAGACCCAGTACTTC. This sequence encodes CASSQNRGAGETQYF.

This sequence joins TRBV20-1 and TRBJ2-5; D is perhaps TRBD2 (6 bases). V lost 4 bases to trimming and J lost 2 bases, with 17 bases between them. This CDR3 contains 15 residues. CDR1 and CDR2 from the germline V gene are DFQATT and SNEGSKA (reference sequence). The CDR3 spells CSAKPGSSVQETQYF. Here the CDR3 DNA reads TGCAGTGCTAAACCCGGGTCTAGCGTACAAGAGACCCAGTACTTC.

The chain uses TRBV7-2 and TRBJ2-3; 14 nucleotides line up with TRBD2. The CDR3 length is 17 residues. J gave up 8 bases and V 5 bases, and 12 bases lay outside the gene matches. Germline CDR1 SGHTA, CDR2 FQGNSA. The CDR3 DNA sequence: TGTGCCAGCAGCGAGGGACTAGCGGGGGTCGCGACTGGTACGCAGTATTTT. Translated: CASSEGLAGVATGTQYF.

The chain is built from TRBV12-3 or TRBV12-4 and TRBJ2-5; D gene unclear. The V end lost 6 bases, the J end lost 4 bases, and 12 bases lay between the germline ends. The CDR3 has 13 amino acids. DNA for the CDR3: TGTGCCAGCAGCCGAGAGACGTTAGAGACCCAGTACTTC. As protein: CASSRETLETQYF.

To note about this clonotype: Mismatch with germline at one junction end may stem from a read error. This chain uses TRBV9 with TRBJ2-3; D perhaps matches TRBD1 (6 bases). The CDR3 runs to 15 residues. Germline assignment: CDR1 SGDLS and CDR2 YYNGEE. The CDR3 loop reads CTSSAEGGFGDTQYF. The CDR3 DNA sequence: TGTACCAGCAGCGCCGAAGGGGGATTCGGGGATACGCAGTATTTT.

This clonotype was seen a handful of times. The rearrangement joins TRBV6-5 to TRBJ2-5, with D maybe TRBD2 (6 bases). This CDR3 spans 13 amino acids. V lost 7 bases and J 5 bases, leaving 14 bases between the germline ends. Germline-derived CDR1 and CDR2 are MNHEY and SVGAGI. CDR3 protein: CASNQAGRETQYF. In DNA, the CDR3 is TGTGCCAGCAATCAGGCTGGGAGGGAGACCCAGTACTTC.